Sequencing of this T cell receptor beta chain was carried out in a study of CD8+ T cells in alopecia areata. Study results and limitations: Among patients, TCR sharing was less clear than in mice, a difference possibly due in part to HLA diversity in the patient population. Association of baseline CD8+ expansion with response is uncertain owing to one nonresponder.

Reverse transcribed after extraction, RNA yielded cDNA as the sequencing template. Sequencing used immunoSEQ multiplex PCR; TCRdb keeps in-frame clones, though not all of them. The sample shows just over 150,000 clones, around 71% of them seen only once. Regarding this clone: The antigen is unknown.

The treatment is: oral pan-JAK inhibitor, 5-10 mg twice daily. This material consisted of CD4+ T cells sorted from blood, taken at week 4, from a patient treated with tofacitinib. The sequence derives from a human donor with alopecia areata.

The CDR3 bases are TGTGCCAGCAGCTTAGATTGGGGCAGGTCCTCCTACGAGCAGTACTTC. The encoded protein is CASSLDWGRSSYEQYF. The J gene is TRBJ2-7, the V gene TRBV7-2; TRBD1 might be the D (5 bases). Germline CDR1 reads SGHTA; CDR2 reads FQGNSA. CDR3 size: 16 residues. With 1 base removed from V and 0 bases from J, the gap between germline ends came to 13 bases.